These 9 T cell receptor beta chains came from one sample sequenced in a study of T cell responses to AZD1222 COVID-19 vaccine. Data came from immunoSEQ multiplex PCR; TCRdb stores just in-frame clones and leaves some out. The sample lists about 200,000 clones; around 93% were seen once. The sample in question was peripheral blood, obtained on day 0 of MenACWY control vaccination. The receptors here all came from an adult in good health.

The rearrangement links TRBV10-3 to TRBJ2-7; 10 bases match TRBD1. The germline CDR1 and CDR2 sequences are ENHRY and SYGVKD. The trim removed 4 bases at V and 0 bases at J, leaving 12 bases unmatched. The CDR3 covers 18 residues. The CDR3 sequence: CAISVPPPGQGFSYEQYF. The DNA for the CDR3 is TGTGCCATCAGTGTCCCCCCTCCGGGACAGGGGTTCTCCTACGAGCAGTACTTC.

This rearrangement joins TRBV19 to TRBJ1-3, with D hard to call. The V gene lost 3 bases and the J gene lost 2 bases, with 8 bases spanning the gap. The length of the CDR3 is 14 residues. Germline V gene lookup returns CDR1 LNHDA and CDR2 SQIVND (reference sequence). CDR3 amino acids: CASSIAGTGNTIYF. The CDR3, as DNA: TGTGCCAGTAGTATCGCGGGAACTGGAAACACCATATATTTT. Combining the CDR3 with reference TRBV19 and TRBJ1-3 gives the whole variable domain DGGITQSPKYLFRKEGQNVTLSCEQNLNHDAMYWYRQDPGQGLRLIYYSQIVNDFQKGDIAEGYSVSREKKESFPLTVTSAQKNPTAFYLCASSIAGTGNTIYFGEGSWLTVV.

CDR3 residues: CASSFDRVAGSPLHF. CDR3 sequence (DNA): TGTGCCAGCAGCTTTGACAGGGTAGCCGGTTCACCCCTCCACTTT. The chain is built from TRBV5-5 and TRBJ1-6; 7 bases are a match to TRBD1. The germline CDR1 and CDR2 sequences are SGHKS and YYEKEE (reference sequence). The J segment lost 9 bases and the V segment lost 2 bases, leaving 8 bases of the junction unmatched. The CDR3 spans 15 residues.

This clone is a singleton in its sample. The chain has TRBV7-9 and TRBJ2-3; TRBD2 aligns across 11 bases. J was trimmed by 6 bases and V by 3 bases; bases with no gene match: 5. The germline V gene has CDR1 SEHNR and CDR2 FQNEAQ (reference sequence). The CDR3 contains 15 residues. The CDR3 spells CASSLVTSGEDTQYF. CDR3 sequence (DNA): TGTGCCAGCAGCTTGGTGACTAGCGGGGAGGATACGCAGTATTTT.

Only one count was recorded for this clone. The V and J genes are TRBV7-2 and TRBJ1-1, with D maybe TRBD1 (5 bases). The germline V and J ends were trimmed by 5 bases and 1 base, with 11 bases remaining between them. Germline lookup yields CDR1 SGHTA and CDR2 FQGNSA. The CDR3 runs 14 residues. CDR3 nucleotide sequence: TGTGCCAGCAGCGGCGGGGGGACGAACACTGAAGCTTTCTTT. Residues: CASSGGGTNTEAFF.

This clone was counted once. This chain uses TRBV3-1 (or the pseudogene TRBV3-2) with TRBJ1-2; D uncertain. The CDR3 loop spans 12 amino acids. Germline-derived CDR1 and CDR2 are LGHDT and YNNKEL (reference sequence). The V end was cut by 0 bases, the J end by 8 bases, with 7 bases between. The CDR3 nucleotides read TGTGCCAGCAGCCAAGATAAATTGGGCTACACCTTC. This codes for CASSQDKLGYTF.

J is TRBJ2-5 and V is TRBV10-3; D may be TRBD2 (5 bases). Germline V gives CDR1 ENHRY, CDR2 SYGVKD. The CDR3 is 11 residues long. Trimming left V 5 bases short and J 5 bases short, with 6 bases between. The CDR3 DNA reads as TGTGCCATCAGTCCGGGGGAGACCCAGTACTTC. The encoded protein is CAISPGETQYF.

This clone has just one count. The chain recombines TRBV7-2 with TRBJ2-5; D not resolved. V dropped 4 bases and J dropped 5 bases, with 11 bases sitting between them. The CDR3 runs 13 residues. Per germline, CDR1 SGHTA and CDR2 FQGNSA. In nucleotides, the CDR3 is TGTGCCAGCAGCTCCTATTTAGGGGAGACCCAGTACTTC. It is translated as CASSSYLGETQYF.

The gene calls are TRBV6-1 and TRBJ2-3; D tentatively reads TRBD1 or TRBD2 (5 bases each). This CDR3 has 16 residues. Between the trimmed V and J ends, which lost 2 bases and 2 bases, there was a span of 14 bases. Germline CDR1 and CDR2: MNHNS and SASEGT. This CDR3 reads CASSEIAGTFTDTQYF. Written as DNA, the CDR3 is TGTGCCAGCAGTGAAATTGCAGGGACCTTCACAGATACGCAGTATTTT.